The source of this T cell receptor (beta chain) is a study of T cells expressing NK-cell markers. Background on the study: Sequencing of TCR beta repertoires drew on sorted CD3+CD56+NKG2C+, CD3+CD56+NKG2C- and CD3+CD56-NKG2C+ T cells. Eight donors were sequenced, of whom seven were HCMV-seropositive, while the remaining one was HCMV-seronegative. General observations from the study: The dominant NKG2C+ clonotypes represented roughly 1.0-7.5% of CD8+ T cells in six donors.

With the 5' RACE reads reprocessed, TCRdb shows one record per CDR3 protein and no DNA. The table counts over 250,000 distinct CDR3 sequences; around 3.9% lies in the top ten. Points on this clonotype: Its matching antigen is unknown.

This CDR3 comprises 16 residues. CDR1 SGHTA and CDR2 FQGNSA come from the germline V gene. Sequenced sample: blood T cells: a sorted CD56 or NKG2C T cell subset, CD4+ or CD8+ T cells, or bulk PBMC T cells (not recorded which). This TCR was recovered from a woman aged 18 to 75 in good health. The chain is built from TRBV7-2 and TRBJ2-2. The CDR3 reads CASSQGRNTNTGELFF.